The entry below describes one TCR beta chain. The antigen is unknown. Amplification of TCR beta CDR3 regions was performed using RNA transcripts as template. An initial round of RT-PCR targeting the TCR CDR3 relied on the HTBI primer set. TCRdb called the multiplex PCR reads again in MiXCR, with one record for every CDR3 protein. The sample records some 690,000 distinct CDR3 sequences, around 15% being singletons. This specimen belongs to a study of T cells in Graves' hyperthyroidism and ophthalmopathy. About the research overall: Peripheral blood was acquired at first diagnosis, ahead of any therapy whatsoever.

Study-wide results and limits: A model built on 13 V-J features separated ophthalmopathy from stable hyperthyroidism. Most thyroid clonotypes with frequency above 0.001 were detected in blood.

Trimming removed 5 bases from V and 5 bases from J, with 17 bases in between. CDR3 size: 14 residues. Germline CDR1 and CDR2: SGHRS and YFSETQ. Uncontrolled infection, other autoimmune disease, pregnancy or lactation barred patients from enrollment. The sequencing sample was made of blood. The clonotype was recovered from a man between 45 and 60 years old with Graves' hyperthyroidism. This sequence joins TRBV5-1 and TRBJ2-7; the D is unclear. The CDR3 is CASSPTGPRDEQYF. As DNA, the CDR3 is TGCGCCAGCAGTCCGACGGGTCCTAGGGACGAGCAGTACTTC.